This T cell receptor beta chain came from a study of beta chain features in type 1 diabetes. As concerns this clone: What it binds is unknown.

The whole isolated RNA underwent reverse transcription, so sequencing captured expressed TCRB transcripts. Profiled with immunoSEQ multiplex PCR; TCRdb holds only in-frame clones, not every one. The sample lists 130,000 or so clones, approximately 9% occurring once. The germline V gene has CDR1 SEHNR and CDR2 FQNEAQ (reference sequence). This CDR3 is built from 13 residues. V gave up 1 base and J gave up 7 bases, with 7 bases separating them. General observations from the study: There was a moderate but significant shortening of TCRB CDR3s in all four CD4+ subsets of Type 1 diabetes patients. PCR might preferentially amplify shorter templates, equally in patients and controls. Sequencing from cDNA could over-represent high-TCR-expressing cells.

The source material was central memory CD4+ T cells from blood. This chain uses TRBV7-9 with TRBJ2-2; D ambiguous. This receptor was taken from a man in his thirties or forties with type 1 diabetes. In nucleotides, the CDR3 is TGTGCCAGCAGCTTAGGAGGAAACGGGGAGCTGTTTTTT. Protein product: CASSLGGNGELFF.